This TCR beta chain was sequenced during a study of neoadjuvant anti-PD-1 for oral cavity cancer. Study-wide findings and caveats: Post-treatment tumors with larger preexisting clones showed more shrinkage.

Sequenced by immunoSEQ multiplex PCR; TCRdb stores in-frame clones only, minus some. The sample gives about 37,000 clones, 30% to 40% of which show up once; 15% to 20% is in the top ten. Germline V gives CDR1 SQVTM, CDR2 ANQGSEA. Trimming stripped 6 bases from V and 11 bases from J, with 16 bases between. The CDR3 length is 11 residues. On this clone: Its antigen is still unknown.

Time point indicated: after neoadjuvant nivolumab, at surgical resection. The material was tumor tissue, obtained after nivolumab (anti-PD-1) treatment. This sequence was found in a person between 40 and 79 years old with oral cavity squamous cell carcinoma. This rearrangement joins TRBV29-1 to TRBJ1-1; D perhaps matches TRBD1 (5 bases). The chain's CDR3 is CSVERGQEAFF. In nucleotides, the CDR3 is TGCAGCGTCGAGAGGGGCCAGGAGGCTTTCTTT.